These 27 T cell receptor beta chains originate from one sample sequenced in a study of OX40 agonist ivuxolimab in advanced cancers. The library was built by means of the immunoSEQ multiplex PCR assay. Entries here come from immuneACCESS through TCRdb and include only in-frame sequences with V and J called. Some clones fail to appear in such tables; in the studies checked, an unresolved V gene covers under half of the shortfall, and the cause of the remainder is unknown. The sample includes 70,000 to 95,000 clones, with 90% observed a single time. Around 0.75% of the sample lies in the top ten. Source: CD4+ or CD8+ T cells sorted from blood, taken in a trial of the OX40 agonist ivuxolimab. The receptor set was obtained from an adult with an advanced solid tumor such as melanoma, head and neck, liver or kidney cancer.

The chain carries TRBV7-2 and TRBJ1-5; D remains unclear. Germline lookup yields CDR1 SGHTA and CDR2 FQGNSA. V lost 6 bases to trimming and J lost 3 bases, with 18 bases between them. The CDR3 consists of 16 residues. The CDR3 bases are TGTGCCAGCAGGGGCCGGACCGAAGGGAACAATCAGCCCCAGCATTTT. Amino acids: CASRGRTEGNNQPQHF.

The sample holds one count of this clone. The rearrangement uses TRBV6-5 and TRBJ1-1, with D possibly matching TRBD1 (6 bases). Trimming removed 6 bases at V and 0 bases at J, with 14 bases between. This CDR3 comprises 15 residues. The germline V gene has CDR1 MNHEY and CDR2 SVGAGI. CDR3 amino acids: CASRRQELLNTEAFF. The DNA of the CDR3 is TGTGCCAGCAGAAGACAGGAGCTTTTGAACACTGAAGCTTTCTTT.

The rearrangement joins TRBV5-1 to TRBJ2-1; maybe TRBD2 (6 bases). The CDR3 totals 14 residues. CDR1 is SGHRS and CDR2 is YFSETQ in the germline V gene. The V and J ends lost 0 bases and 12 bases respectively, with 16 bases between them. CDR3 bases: TGCGCCAGCAGCTTGGAACCCGCAGCGGGCGGGCAGTTCTTC. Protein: CASSLEPAAGGQFF.

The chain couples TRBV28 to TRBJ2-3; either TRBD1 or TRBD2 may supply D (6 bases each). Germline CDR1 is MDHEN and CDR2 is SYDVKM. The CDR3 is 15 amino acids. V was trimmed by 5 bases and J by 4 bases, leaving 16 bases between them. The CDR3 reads CASSPLLGGADTQYF. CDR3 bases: TGTGCCAGCAGTCCCCTGCTGGGGGGCGCAGATACGCAGTATTTT.

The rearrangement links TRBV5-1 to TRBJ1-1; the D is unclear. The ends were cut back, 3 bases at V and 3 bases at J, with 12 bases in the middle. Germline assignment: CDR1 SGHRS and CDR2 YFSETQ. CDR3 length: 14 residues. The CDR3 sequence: CASSYTTVDTEAFF. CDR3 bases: TGCGCCAGCAGCTACACCACGGTAGACACTGAAGCTTTCTTT.

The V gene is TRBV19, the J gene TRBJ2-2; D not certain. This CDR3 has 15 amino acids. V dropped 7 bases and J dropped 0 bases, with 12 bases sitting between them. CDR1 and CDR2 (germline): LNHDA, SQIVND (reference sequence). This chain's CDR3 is CASTSGQTNTGELFF. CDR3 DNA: TGTGCCAGTACCTCCGGGCAAACGAACACCGGGGAGCTGTTTTTT.

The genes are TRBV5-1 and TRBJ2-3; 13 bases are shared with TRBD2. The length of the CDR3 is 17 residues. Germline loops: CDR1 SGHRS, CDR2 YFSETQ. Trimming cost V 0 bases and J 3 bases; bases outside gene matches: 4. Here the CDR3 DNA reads TGCGCCAGCAGCTTGGTACTAGCGGGAGGGAGGACAGATACGCAGTATTTT. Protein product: CASSLVLAGGRTDTQYF.

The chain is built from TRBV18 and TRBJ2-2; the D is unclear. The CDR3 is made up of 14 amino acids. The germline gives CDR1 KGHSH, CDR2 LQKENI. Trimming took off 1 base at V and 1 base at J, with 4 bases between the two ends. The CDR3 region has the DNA TGTGCCAGCTCACCACGACTGAACACCGGGGAGCTGTTTTTT. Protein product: CASSPRLNTGELFF. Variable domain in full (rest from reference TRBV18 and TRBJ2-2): NAGVMQNPRHLVRRRGQEARLRCSPMKGHSHVYWYRQLPEEGLKFMVYLQKENIIDESGMPKERFSAEFPKEGPSILRIQQVVRGDSAAYFCASSPRLNTGELFFGEGSRLTVL.

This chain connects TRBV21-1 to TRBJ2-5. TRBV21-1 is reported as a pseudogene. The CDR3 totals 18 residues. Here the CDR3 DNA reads TGTGCCAGCAGCAAATCGGAACAAACGAATGAGTTCCGGGAGACCCAGTACTTC. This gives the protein CASSKSEQTNEFRETQYF.

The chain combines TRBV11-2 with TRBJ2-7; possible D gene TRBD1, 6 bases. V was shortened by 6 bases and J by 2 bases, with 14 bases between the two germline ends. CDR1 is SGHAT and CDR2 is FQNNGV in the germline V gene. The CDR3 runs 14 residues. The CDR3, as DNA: TGTGCCAGCAGGTACACAGGGTACGCCTACGAGCAGTACTTC. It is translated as CASRYTGYAYEQYF.

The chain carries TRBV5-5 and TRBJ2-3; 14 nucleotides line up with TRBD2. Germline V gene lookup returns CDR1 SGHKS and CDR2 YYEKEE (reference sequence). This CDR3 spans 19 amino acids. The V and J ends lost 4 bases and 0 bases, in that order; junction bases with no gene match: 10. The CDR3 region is CASSPWGTSGRSSTDTQYF. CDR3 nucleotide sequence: TGTGCCAGCAGCCCCTGGGGGACTAGCGGGAGATCTAGCACAGATACGCAGTATTTT.

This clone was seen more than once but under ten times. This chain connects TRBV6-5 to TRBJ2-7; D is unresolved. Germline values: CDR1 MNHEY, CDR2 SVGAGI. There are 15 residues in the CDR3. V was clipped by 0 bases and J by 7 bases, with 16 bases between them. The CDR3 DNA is TGTGCCAGCAGTTACTCGGGCAGCTACTACGGGGAGCAGTACTTC. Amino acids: CASSYSGSYYGEQYF.

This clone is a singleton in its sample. CDR3 protein: CASRLAGTGEEKLFF. The CDR3 DNA reads TGTGCCAGCAGGCTAGCCGGGACAGGGGAGGAAAAACTGTTTTTT. The chain recombines TRBV7-9 with TRBJ1-4; 10 bases map to TRBD1. CDR1 SEHNR and CDR2 FQNEAQ come from the germline V gene (reference sequence). This CDR3 has 15 residues. Trimming at V came to 6 bases and at J to 8 bases, leaving 9 bases not matched to a gene.

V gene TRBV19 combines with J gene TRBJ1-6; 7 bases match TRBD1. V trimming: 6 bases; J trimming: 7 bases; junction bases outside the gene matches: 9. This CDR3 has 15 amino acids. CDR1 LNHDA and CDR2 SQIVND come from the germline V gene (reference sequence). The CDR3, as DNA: TGTGCCAGTAGGCAAGGGACAGCTTACAATTCACCCCTCCACTTT. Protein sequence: CASRQGTAYNSPLHF.

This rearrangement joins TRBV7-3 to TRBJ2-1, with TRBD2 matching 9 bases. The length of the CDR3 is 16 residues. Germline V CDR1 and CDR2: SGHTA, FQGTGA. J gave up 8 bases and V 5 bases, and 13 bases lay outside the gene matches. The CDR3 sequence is CASSPRGGTSLDEQFF. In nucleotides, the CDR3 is TGTGCCAGCAGCCCCAGGGGTGGGACTAGCCTCGATGAGCAGTTCTTC.

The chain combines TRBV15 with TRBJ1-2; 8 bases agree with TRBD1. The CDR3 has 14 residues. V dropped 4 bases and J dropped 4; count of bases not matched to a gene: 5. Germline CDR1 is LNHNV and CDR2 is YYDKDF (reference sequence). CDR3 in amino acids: CATSTSTGGYGYTF. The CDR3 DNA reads TGTGCCACCAGCACGAGTACAGGGGGCTATGGCTACACCTTC.

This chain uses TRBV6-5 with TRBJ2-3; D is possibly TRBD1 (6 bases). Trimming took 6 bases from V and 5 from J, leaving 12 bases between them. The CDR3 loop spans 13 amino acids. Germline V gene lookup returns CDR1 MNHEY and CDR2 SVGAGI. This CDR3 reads CASRTSGEDTQYF. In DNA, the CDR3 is TGTGCCAGCAGAACCTCAGGGGAAGATACGCAGTATTTT.

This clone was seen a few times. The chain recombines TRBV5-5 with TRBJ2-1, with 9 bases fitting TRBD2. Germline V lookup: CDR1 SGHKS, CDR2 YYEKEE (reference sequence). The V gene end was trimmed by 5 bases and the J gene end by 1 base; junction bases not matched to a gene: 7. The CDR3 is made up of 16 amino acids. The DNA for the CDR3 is TGTGCCAGCAGACTCGTGGCGGGAGGGTCCTACAATGAGCAGTTCTTC. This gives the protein CASRLVAGGSYNEQFF.

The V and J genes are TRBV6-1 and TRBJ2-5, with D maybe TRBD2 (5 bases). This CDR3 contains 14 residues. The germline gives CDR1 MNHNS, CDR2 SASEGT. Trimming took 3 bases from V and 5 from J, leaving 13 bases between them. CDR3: CASSDGWGEETQYF. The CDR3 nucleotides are TGTGCCAGCAGTGATGGGTGGGGAGAGGAGACCCAGTACTTC.

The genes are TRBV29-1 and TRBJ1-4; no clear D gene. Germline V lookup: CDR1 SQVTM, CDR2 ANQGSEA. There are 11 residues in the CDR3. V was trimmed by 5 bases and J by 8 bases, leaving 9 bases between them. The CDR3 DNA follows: TGCAGCGTTAGCGTCCAGGAAAAACTGTTTTTT. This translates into CSVSVQEKLFF.

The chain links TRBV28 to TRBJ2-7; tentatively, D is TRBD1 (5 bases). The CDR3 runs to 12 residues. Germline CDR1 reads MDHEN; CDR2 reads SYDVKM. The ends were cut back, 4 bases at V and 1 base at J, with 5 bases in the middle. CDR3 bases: TGTGCCAGCAGTTACAGGTCCTACGAGCAGTACTTC. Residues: CASSYRSYEQYF.

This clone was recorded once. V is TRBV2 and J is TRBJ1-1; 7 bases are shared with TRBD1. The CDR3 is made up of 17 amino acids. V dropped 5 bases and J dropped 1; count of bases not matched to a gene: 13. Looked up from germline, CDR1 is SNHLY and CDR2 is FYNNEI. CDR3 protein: CASSKRGRGQSNTEAFF. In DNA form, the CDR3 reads TGTGCCAGCAGTAAAAGAGGTAGGGGACAGTCGAACACTGAAGCTTTCTTT.

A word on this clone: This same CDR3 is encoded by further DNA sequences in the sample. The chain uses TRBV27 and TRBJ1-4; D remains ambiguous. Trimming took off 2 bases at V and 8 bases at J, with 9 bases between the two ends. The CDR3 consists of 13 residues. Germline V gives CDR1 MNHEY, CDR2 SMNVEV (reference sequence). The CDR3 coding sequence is TGTGCCAGCAGTTTAAGGGAACGGGAAAAACTGTTTTTT. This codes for CASSLREREKLFF.

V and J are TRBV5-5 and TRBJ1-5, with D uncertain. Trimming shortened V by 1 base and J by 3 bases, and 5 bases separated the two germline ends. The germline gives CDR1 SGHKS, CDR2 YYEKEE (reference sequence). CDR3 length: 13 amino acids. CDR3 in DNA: TGTGCCAGCAGCTTGAGGTACAATCAGCCCCAGCATTTT. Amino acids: CASSLRYNQPQHF.

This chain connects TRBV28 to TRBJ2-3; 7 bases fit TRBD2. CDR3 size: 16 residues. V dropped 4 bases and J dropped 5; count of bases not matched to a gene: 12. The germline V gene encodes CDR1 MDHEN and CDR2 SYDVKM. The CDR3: CASSYPTRLAEDTQYF. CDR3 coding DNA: TGTGCCAGCAGTTACCCGACGCGGCTAGCGGAAGATACGCAGTATTTT. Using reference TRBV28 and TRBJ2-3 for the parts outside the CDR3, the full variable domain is DVKVTQSSRYLVKRTGEKVFLECVQDMDHENMFWYRQDPGLGLRLIYFSYDVKMKEKGDIPEGYSVSREKKERFSLILESASTNQTSMYLCASSYPTRLAEDTQYFGPGTRLTVL.

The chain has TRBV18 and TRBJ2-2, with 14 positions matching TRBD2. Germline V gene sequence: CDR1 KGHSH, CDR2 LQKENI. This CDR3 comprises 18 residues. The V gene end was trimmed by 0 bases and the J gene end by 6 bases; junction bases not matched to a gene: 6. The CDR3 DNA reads TGTGCCAGCTCACCACCGGGGACTAGCGGGAGTATCGCCGGGGAGCTGTTTTTT. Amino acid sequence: CASSPPGTSGSIAGELFF.

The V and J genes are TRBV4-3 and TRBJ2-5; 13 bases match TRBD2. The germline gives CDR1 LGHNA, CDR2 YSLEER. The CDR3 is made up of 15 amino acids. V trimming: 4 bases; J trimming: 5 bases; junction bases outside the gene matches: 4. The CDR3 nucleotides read TGCGCCAGCAGCCCACTAGCGGGAGGGCGTGAGACCCAGTACTTC. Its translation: CASSPLAGGRETQYF.